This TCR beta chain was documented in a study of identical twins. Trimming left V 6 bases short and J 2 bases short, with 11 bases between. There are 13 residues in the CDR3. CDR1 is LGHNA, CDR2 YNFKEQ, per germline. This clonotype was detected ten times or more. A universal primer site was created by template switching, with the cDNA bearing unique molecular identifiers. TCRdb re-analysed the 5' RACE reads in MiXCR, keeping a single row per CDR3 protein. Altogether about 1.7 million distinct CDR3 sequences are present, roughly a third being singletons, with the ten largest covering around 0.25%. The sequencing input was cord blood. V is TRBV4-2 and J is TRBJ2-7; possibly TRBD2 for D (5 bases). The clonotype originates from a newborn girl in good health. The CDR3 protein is CASSRGYPYEQYF. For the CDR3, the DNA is TGTGCCAGCAGTCGCGGGTACCCCTACGAGCAGTACTTC.